Sequencing of this T cell receptor beta chain was carried out in a study of human T cells and chemical hapten exposure. Overall study context: Per-sample variation in TCR yield stemmed mainly from small pooled library volume differences.

This CDR3 is 15 amino acids long. Germline CDR1 is SGHRS and CDR2 is YFSETQ. In the case of this clonotype: The junction does not match germline at one end; this may be a read error.

What the library attached to individual cDNA molecules were unique molecular identifiers. As processed by the authors: TCRs per sample had a median of around 100,000 and ranged from roughly 23,224 to 700,000. TCRdb re-derived calls from the reads in MiXCR, one entry per CDR3 protein. The V and J calls reflect TCRdb's pipeline rather than the authors' work. The sample holds around 120,000 distinct CDR3 sequences, more than 8.5% seen once. Unfractionated whole blood served as the source for total RNA extraction. The chain joins TRBV5-1 to TRBJ2-2; D may be TRBD2 (6 bases). The clonotype was recovered from a human donor in good health. Some clones in this sample may be carry-over from other donors' samples. The source material was whole blood. CDR3 in amino acids: CASTLEGPNTGELFF. The CDR3 DNA is TGCGCCAGCACCTTGGAGGGGCCTAACACCGGGGAGCTGTTTTTT.